This T cell receptor (beta chain) was documented in a study of T-cell reconstitution after alpha-beta-depleted transplantation in children. The study's findings and limits: Recipient T cells and thymic progenitors that survived gave rise to the high TCRbeta diversity observed at day 60 in some patients. At the one-year point after transplant, T-cell counts and TCRbeta diversity were found to come mostly from T cells that had been newly produced. In patients about two months after transplant, alpha-beta T cells reportedly arose from several hundred expanded graft clones.

Construction of the TCRbeta library involved unique molecular identifiers. In TCRdb, the PCR reads were re-called with MiXCR into one record per CDR3 protein. The sample holds 330,000 or so distinct CDR3 sequences; over 9.5% are singletons and the top ten take roughly 7.1%. The CDR3 extends over 14 amino acids. CDR1 and CDR2 from the germline V gene are SNHLY and FYNNEI. Trimming removed 4 bases at V and 2 bases at J, with 12 bases between. This clonotype has ten or more counts. Its cognate antigen is unknown. V gene TRBV2 combines with J gene TRBJ2-7; no definite D call. This material consisted of PBMCs, taken before TCRalphabeta/CD19-depleted stem cell transplant. The receptor was isolated from a boy younger than two with acute myeloid leukemia, due to receive a stem cell transplant. The CDR3 bases are TGTGCCAGCAGTGTGAGTGGCACGGCCTACGAGCAGTACTTC. Protein sequence: CASSVSGTAYEQYF. Using reference TRBV2 and TRBJ2-7 for the parts outside the CDR3, the full variable domain is EPEVTQTPSHQVTQMGQEVILRCVPISNHLYFYWYRQILGQKVEFLVSFYNNEISEKSEIFDDQFSVERPDGSNFTLKIRSTKLEDSAMYFCASSVSGTAYEQYFGPGTRLTVT.